Following are 20 T cell receptor beta chains from one sample sequenced in a study of blood T cell repertoires in COVID-19. Assay used: immunoSEQ multiplex PCR; TCRdb lists only in-frame clones, some missing. The data contain tens of thousands of clones, about 79% of them singletons. Sequences were obtained from peripheral blood. The receptors were gathered from a man aged 55 to 69 with acute or convalescent COVID-19.

This chain links TRBV19 with TRBJ2-4; 14 nucleotides line up with TRBD2. V was pared by 5 bases and J by 7 bases, with 7 bases of the junction left unmatched. The germline gives CDR1 LNHDA, CDR2 SQIVND (reference sequence). CDR3 length equals 16 residues. The CDR3 nucleotides read TGTGCCAGTAGTTTGGGACTAGCGGGGGCCGGGAACATTCAGTACTTC. This encodes CASSLGLAGAGNIQYF.

The rearrangement joins TRBV5-1 to TRBJ2-2; D may be TRBD2 (5 bases). Germline CDR1 and CDR2: SGHRS and YFSETQ. V gave up 0 bases and J gave up 7 bases, with 10 bases separating them. This CDR3 region has 14 residues. The CDR3 DNA reads as TGCGCCAGCAGCTTGGCCACGGGGTACGGGGAGCTGTTTTTT. Residues: CASSLATGYGELFF.

The chain couples TRBV29-1 to TRBJ1-1, with TRBD1 matching 8 bases. The CDR3 spans 12 residues. Germline V lookup: CDR1 SQVTM, CDR2 ANQGSEA. V shed 7 bases and J 5 bases; nucleotides not matched to a gene: 6. The CDR3: CSAGTGVTEAFF. CDR3 coding DNA: TGCAGCGCCGGGACAGGTGTTACTGAAGCTTTCTTT.

The V call is TRBV6-5, the J call TRBJ1-1; 8 nucleotides line up with TRBD1. The junction had 9 bases not matched to a gene; V was cut back by 6 bases and J by 6 bases. Per the germline V gene, CDR1 is MNHEY and CDR2 is SVGAGI. The CDR3 is made up of 14 amino acids. The CDR3 DNA is TGTGCCAGCAGCAGACCAGGGGGCTTTGCTGAAGCTTTCTTT. Its translation: CASSRPGGFAEAFF.

This sequence joins TRBV6-5 and TRBJ2-7; 9 nucleotides agree with TRBD1. Germline V gives CDR1 MNHEY, CDR2 SVGAGI. The V gene end was trimmed by 5 bases and the J gene end by 5 bases; junction bases not matched to a gene: 7. CDR3 size: 14 residues. CDR3 bases: TGTGCCAGCAGTCCCCGGGACAGGGCCCACGAGCAGTACGTC. Encoded protein: CASSPRDRAHEQYV.

The chain combines TRBV7-3 with TRBJ1-1; D is perhaps TRBD1 (6 bases). This CDR3 comprises 14 residues. The germline V gene encodes CDR1 SGHTA and CDR2 FQGTGA. Trimming shortened V by 4 bases and J by 2 bases, and 11 bases separated the two germline ends. CDR3 DNA: TGTGCCAGCAGCTCCACAGGGATTAACACTGAAGCTTTCTTT. This gives the protein CASSSTGINTEAFF.

In its sample, this clone was seen a few times. Other nucleotide sequences in the sample specify the same CDR3. The rearrangement uses TRBV5-6 and TRBJ1-5; D is uncertain. Germline V gene data show CDR1 as SGHDT and CDR2 as YYEEEE. V lost 1 base and J lost 3, with 8 bases in between. The CDR3 is 14 residues long. The CDR3 DNA reads TGTGCCAGCAGCTTGCGGGGTTCCAATCAGCCCCAGCATTTT. It yields the protein CASSLRGSNQPQHF.

The V call is TRBV11-2, the J call TRBJ1-4; D perhaps matches TRBD1 (6 bases). There are 15 residues in the CDR3. Trimming took 7 bases from V and 5 from J, leaving 17 bases between them. The germline gives CDR1 SGHAT, CDR2 FQNNGV. The CDR3 loop is CASTLSQGPNEKLFF. DNA of the CDR3: TGTGCCAGCACCCTATCTCAGGGGCCAAATGAAAAACTGTTTTTT.

The chain joins TRBV19 to TRBJ1-1; tentative D call: TRBD1 (5 bases). V lost 6 bases to trimming and J lost 5 bases, with 22 bases between them. CDR3 length: 16 amino acids. From germline, CDR1 is LNHDA and CDR2 SQIVND (reference sequence). The CDR3 bases are TGTGCCAGTAGCCCGCAGGAGGGGAACAAGAAGACTGAAGCTTTCTTT. Protein sequence: CASSPQEGNKKTEAFF.

This chain uses TRBV2 with TRBJ2-5; D may be TRBD2 (6 bases). Germline V gives CDR1 SNHLY, CDR2 FYNNEI. V was trimmed by 4 bases and J by 4 bases, leaving 10 bases between them. This CDR3 comprises 13 residues. CDR3 in amino acids: CASSAGGLETQYF. The CDR3 nucleotides read TGTGCCAGCAGTGCTGGAGGGCTAGAGACCCAGTACTTC.

The chain uses TRBV7-9 and TRBJ1-3; tentative D call: TRBD1 (5 bases). There are 15 residues in the CDR3. With 3 bases removed from V and 2 bases from J, the gap between germline ends came to 11 bases. Germline V gives CDR1 SEHNR, CDR2 FQNEAQ (reference sequence). The CDR3 is CASSFLGPAGNTIYF. In nucleotides, the CDR3 is TGTGCCAGCAGCTTCTTGGGGCCTGCTGGAAACACCATATATTTT.

This clone has just a few counts. The chain combines TRBV7-2 with TRBJ2-2, with D perhaps TRBD1 (6 bases). CDR1 is SGHTA and CDR2 is FQGNSA in the germline V gene. V was cut by 5 bases and J by 0 bases, with 16 bases left in between. CDR3 length: 17 residues. CDR3: CASSVQGTKTNTGELFF. CDR3 DNA: TGTGCCAGCAGCGTTCAGGGGACAAAGACGAACACCGGGGAGCTGTTTTTT.

The gene calls are TRBV30 and TRBJ1-1; D is possibly TRBD1 (6 bases). Trimming removed 7 bases from V and 4 bases from J, with 13 bases in between. In germline, CDR1 is GTSNPN, CDR2 SVGIG (reference sequence). The CDR3 has 12 amino acids. CDR3 sequence reads: CASHRVGTEAFF. CDR3 sequence (DNA): TGTGCCTCACACAGGGTCGGCACTGAAGCTTTCTTT.

This clone was detected once. The chain employs TRBV7-2 and TRBJ1-1; D call uncertain. Trimming shortened V by 1 base and J by 0 bases, and 12 bases separated the two germline ends. CDR3 length: 16 amino acids. Per the germline V gene, CDR1 is SGHTA and CDR2 is FQGNSA. The CDR3 here is CASSLVASQMNTEAFF. CDR3 nucleotide sequence: TGTGCCAGCAGCTTAGTGGCATCCCAAATGAACACTGAAGCTTTCTTT.

This chain connects TRBV3-1 (or the pseudogene TRBV3-2) to TRBJ2-5, with 9 positions matching TRBD2. V lost 5 bases to trimming and J lost 4 bases; unmatched junction nucleotides: 8. The CDR3 runs to 15 residues. In germline, CDR1 is LGHDT, CDR2 YNNKEL (reference sequence). The CDR3 DNA reads as TGTGCCAGCAGCACGCGGGGGGGCGTTGGAGAGACCCAGTACTTC. Amino acid sequence: CASSTRGGVGETQYF.

The genes are TRBV5-1 and TRBJ1-4; D gene ambiguous. V was pared by 1 base and J by 8 bases, with 27 bases between. The CDR3 is 19 residues long. Germline V CDR1 and CDR2: SGHRS, YFSETQ. CDR3 DNA sequence: TGCGCCAGCAGCTTGTTTCCCTCGTTAAGACGGGAAAGAAACGAAAAACTGTTTTTT. Its translation: CASSLFPSLRRERNEKLFF.

The chain combines TRBV28 with TRBJ1-6; D is uncertain. Germline V lookup: CDR1 MDHEN, CDR2 SYDVKM. This CDR3 is 15 amino acids long. V was trimmed by 5 bases and J by 9 bases, leaving 17 bases between them. CDR3 bases: TGTGCCAGCAGTCTAACCCCCCGGTCTGGTTCACCCCTCCACTTT. Its protein is CASSLTPRSGSPLHF.

In its sample, this clone was seen a few times. The CDR3 loop is CASSPPRNTGELFF. The CDR3, as DNA: TGTGCCAGCTCACCGCCCAGAAACACCGGGGAGCTGTTTTTT. V is TRBV18 and J is TRBJ2-2; D unresolved. Trimming removed 3 bases from V and 2 bases from J, with 7 bases in between. This CDR3 spans 14 amino acids. From germline, CDR1 is KGHSH and CDR2 LQKENI.

This clone appeared once. This chain links TRBV7-6 with TRBJ2-1, with 7 nucleotides matching TRBD1. Germline lookup yields CDR1 SGHVS and CDR2 FNYEAQ. V gave up 5 bases and J gave up 2 bases; unmatched junction bases: 9. The CDR3 has 16 amino acids. The CDR3 protein is CASSRRDRSTYNEQFF. CDR3 bases: TGTGCCAGCAGCCGTCGGGACAGATCCACCTACAATGAGCAGTTCTTC. The variable domain in full, completed from reference TRBV7-6 and TRBJ2-1, reads GAGVSQSPRYKVTKRGQDVALRCDPISGHVSLYWYRQALGQGPEFLTYFNYEAQQDKSGLPNDRFSAERPEGSISTLTIQRTEQRDSAMYRCASSRRDRSTYNEQFFGPGTRLTVL.

The chain joins TRBV24-1 to TRBJ1-4, with D possibly matching TRBD1 (5 bases). Between the trimmed V and J ends, which lost 0 bases and 7 bases, there was a span of 14 bases. CDR3 length: 16 residues. CDR1 and CDR2 from the germline V gene are KGHDR and SFDVKD. Here the CDR3 reads CATSDLGRAIPEKLFF. The CDR3 DNA reads TGTGCCACCAGTGATTTGGGCAGGGCCATCCCTGAAAAACTGTTTTTT.